This T cell receptor (beta chain) stems from a study of cytomegalovirus exposure and HLA in healthy donors. Study-level findings and limits: Researchers counted around 180 TCR beta chains as cytomegalovirus-associated. TCR beta chains associated with HLA were, in a later analysis, more clonally expanded than equally common others. Presence/absence analyses supposed approximately even sequencing depth among donors.

Germline V lookup: CDR1 LNHNV, CDR2 YYDKDF (reference sequence). The CDR3 has 18 amino acids. Trimming cost V 5 bases and J 4 bases; bases outside gene matches: 13. Healthy donors of bone marrow made up the group. The primer mix had 60 Vbeta and 13 Jbeta primers. Sequencing was performed with immunoSEQ multiplex PCR; in TCRdb, only in-frame clones are kept and a portion is missing. The data show about 200,000 clones, under 90% seen once. Points on this clone: Its antigen remains unidentified.

The specimen sequenced was PBMCs. The genes are TRBV15 and TRBJ2-1; 11 bases agree with TRBD2. The TCR was taken from a boy aged 2-9 years in good health and CMV-seronegative. CDR3 residues: CATSPQGASGGWYNEQFF. As DNA, the CDR3 is TGTGCCACCAGCCCCCAGGGGGCTAGCGGGGGGTGGTACAATGAGCAGTTCTTC.